Reported below is one T cell receptor beta chain. These data originate in a study of blood T cell repertoires in COVID-19. Across the whole study: Spain, Italy and the United States supplied samples that represented acute and convalescent COVID-19. T cells, B-cell-depleted T cells, or PBMCs supplied cDNA or gDNA.

In the original workflow: Amplification of reference gene primers was used by the study to estimate nucleated cell counts. Data came from immunoSEQ multiplex PCR; TCRdb stores just in-frame clones and leaves some out. V, J and clone size reflect that table, while D and trimming were determined from the DNA. Of under 200,000 clones in the sample, around 67% were seen once. The length of the CDR3 is 14 residues. Germline values: CDR1 SGHRS, CDR2 YFSETQ. J gave up 7 bases and V 4 bases, and 11 bases lay outside the gene matches. The sample comprised peripheral blood. The sequence was collected from a woman at least 80 years old with acute or convalescent COVID-19. V gene TRBV5-1 combines with J gene TRBJ2-7, with TRBD1 identical over 7 bases. CDR3 sequence: CASSRGTAGGEQYF. Written as DNA, the CDR3 is TGCGCCAGCAGCAGGGGGACAGCTGGTGGGGAGCAGTACTTC. The complete variable domain, with remaining parts taken from reference TRBV5-1 and TRBJ2-7, reads KAGVTQTPRYLIKTRGQQVTLSCSPISGHRSVSWYQQTPGQGLQFLFEYFSETQRNKGNFPGRFSGRQFSNSRSEMNVSTLELGDSALYLCASSRGTAGGEQYFGPGTRLTVT.